This passage covers 3 T cell receptor beta chains from one sample sequenced in a study of OX40 agonist ivuxolimab in advanced cancers. Assay used: immunoSEQ multiplex PCR; TCRdb lists only in-frame clones, some missing. Of about 110,000 clones listed, roughly 90% were seen once; the top ten hold around 0.61%. Sequences were derived from CD4+ or CD8+ T cells sorted from blood, sampled in a trial of the OX40 agonist ivuxolimab. These receptors originate from an adult with an advanced solid tumor such as melanoma, head and neck, liver or kidney cancer.

This sequence joins TRBV28 and TRBJ2-6; D possibly matches TRBD1 or TRBD2 (5 bases each). The CDR3 has 15 residues. Germline-derived CDR1 and CDR2 are MDHEN and SYDVKM. Trimming shortened V by 8 bases and J by 0 bases, and 11 bases separated the two germline ends. The CDR3, as DNA: TGTGCCAGCGTTGGGGGTAGCTCTGGGGCCAACGTCCTGACTTTC. It specifies CASVGGSSGANVLTF.

The gene calls are TRBV19 and TRBJ2-5; TRBD1 is a possible D gene (7 bases). CDR3 length: 18 residues. V dropped 6 bases and J dropped 5 bases, with 28 bases sitting between them. CDR1 is LNHDA and CDR2 is SQIVND in the germline V gene (reference sequence). The CDR3 loop is CASSRKGLDRARGETQYF. The CDR3, as DNA: TGTGCCAGTAGCCGCAAGGGACTTGACAGGGCCCGAGGGGAGACCCAGTACTTC.

V is TRBV6-5 and J is TRBJ2-1; no clear D gene. The V and J ends lost 5 bases and 2 bases respectively, with 13 bases between them. CDR3 size: 15 residues. Germline values: CDR1 MNHEY, CDR2 SVGAGI. The CDR3 reads CASSHRRSTYNEQFF. CDR3 nucleotide sequence: TGTGCCAGCAGTCACCGTCGGAGTACCTACAATGAGCAGTTCTTC.